This TCR beta chain was identified during a study of T cells in Graves' hyperthyroidism and ophthalmopathy. RNA transcripts provided the source from which TCR beta CDR3 regions were amplified. HTBI primers were employed in a first-round RT-PCR of the TCR CDR3. From the multiplex PCR reads, TCRdb called clonotypes with MiXCR, one entry per CDR3 protein. Found here are hundreds of thousands of distinct CDR3 sequences, just under 20% of them singletons; the top ten hold approximately 50%. A patient was excluded if there was uncontrolled infection, other autoimmune disease, pregnancy or lactation. With 2 bases removed from V and 2 bases from J, the gap between germline ends came to 9 bases. Germline-derived CDR1 and CDR2 are SGDLS and YYNGEE. The CDR3 consists of 14 residues.

Sequenced: blood. The genes are TRBV9 and TRBJ2-3; D might be TRBD1 (6 bases). The TCR originated in a man aged 40-49 years with Graves' ophthalmopathy. CDR3 bases: TGTGCCAGCAGCGTGGGGGCCGCCACAGATACGCAGTATTTT. Translation: CASSVGAATDTQYF.